This T cell receptor (beta chain) was sequenced during a study of CD8 T cells in Susac syndrome. Random hexamers were used to reverse transcribe the RNA input (about 0.5 to 1 ug). Amplification of TCR beta CDR3 was carried out by immunoSEQ multiplex PCR, which covered 54 Vbeta and 13 Jbeta segments. TCRdb re-analysed the immunoSEQ multiplex PCR reads in MiXCR, keeping a single row per CDR3 protein. The table lists fewer than 200,000 distinct CDR3 sequences, around nine tenths of them singletons, with 0.087% in the top ten. V lost 0 bases, J lost 2 bases, and 7 bases lay in between. Germline CDR1 SQVTM, CDR2 ANQGSEA. This CDR3 is 14 amino acids long.

The receptor was derived from a human donor with Susac syndrome. The V call is TRBV29-1, the J call TRBJ2-2; D may match TRBD1 or TRBD2 (5 bases each). Sequencing was performed on CD4+ T cells from PBMCs. CDR3 sequence: CSVEDRGNTGELFF. The CDR3 DNA reads as TGCAGCGTTGAAGATCGGGGCAACACCGGGGAGCTGTTTTTT.